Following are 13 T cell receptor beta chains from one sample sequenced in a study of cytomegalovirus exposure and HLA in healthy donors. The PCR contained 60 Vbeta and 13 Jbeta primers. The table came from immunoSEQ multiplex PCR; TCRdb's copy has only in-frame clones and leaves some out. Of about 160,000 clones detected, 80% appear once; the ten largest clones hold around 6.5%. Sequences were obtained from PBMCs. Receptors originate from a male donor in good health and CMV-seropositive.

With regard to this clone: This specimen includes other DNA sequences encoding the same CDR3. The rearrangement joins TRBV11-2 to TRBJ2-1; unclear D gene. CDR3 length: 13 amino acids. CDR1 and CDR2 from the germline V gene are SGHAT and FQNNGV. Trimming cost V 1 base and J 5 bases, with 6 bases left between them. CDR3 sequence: CASSLGLDNEQFF. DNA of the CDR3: TGTGCCAGCAGCTTAGGTCTTGACAATGAGCAGTTCTTC.

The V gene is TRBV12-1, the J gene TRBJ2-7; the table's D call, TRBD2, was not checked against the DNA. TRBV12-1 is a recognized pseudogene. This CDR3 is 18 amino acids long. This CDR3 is CASSPNEPGLGVLYEQYF. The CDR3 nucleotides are TGTGCCAGCAGCCCGAATGAGCCGGGACTAGGGGTTCTATACGAGCAGTACTTC.

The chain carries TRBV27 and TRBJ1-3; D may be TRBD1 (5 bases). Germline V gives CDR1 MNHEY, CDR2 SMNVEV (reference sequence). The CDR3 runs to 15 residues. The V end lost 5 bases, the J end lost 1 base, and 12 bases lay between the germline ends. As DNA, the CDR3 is TGTGCCAGCAGTACCCGGGGGGGGTCTGGAAACACCATATATTTT. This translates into CASSTRGGSGNTIYF.

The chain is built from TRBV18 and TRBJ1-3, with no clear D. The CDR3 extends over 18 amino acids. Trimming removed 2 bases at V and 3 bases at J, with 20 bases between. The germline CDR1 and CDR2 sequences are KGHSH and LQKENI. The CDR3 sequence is CASSPSSLSPWSGNTIYF. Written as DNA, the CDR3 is TGTGCCAGCTCACCATCCAGCTTGAGCCCATGGAGTGGAAACACCATATATTTT.

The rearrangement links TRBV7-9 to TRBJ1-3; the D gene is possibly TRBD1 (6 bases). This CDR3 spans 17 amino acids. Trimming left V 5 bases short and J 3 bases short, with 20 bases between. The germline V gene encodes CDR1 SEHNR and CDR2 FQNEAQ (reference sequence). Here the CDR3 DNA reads TGTGCCAGCAGCCGTTACCTAGGGGGGGCATATGGAAACACCATATATTTT. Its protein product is CASSRYLGGAYGNTIYF.

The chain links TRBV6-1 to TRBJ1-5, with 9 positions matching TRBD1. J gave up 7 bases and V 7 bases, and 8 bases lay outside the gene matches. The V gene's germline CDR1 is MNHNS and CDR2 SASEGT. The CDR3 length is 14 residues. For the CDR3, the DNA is TGTGCCAGCACCCTTCGGACAGGGGACCAGCCCCAGCATTTT. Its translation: CASTLRTGDQPQHF.

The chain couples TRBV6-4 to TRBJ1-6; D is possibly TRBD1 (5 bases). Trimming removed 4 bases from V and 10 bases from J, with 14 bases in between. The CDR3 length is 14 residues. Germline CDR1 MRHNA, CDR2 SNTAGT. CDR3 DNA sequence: TGTGCCAGCAGTGCACAACCGGGGGAGTCACCCCTCCACTTT. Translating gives CASSAQPGESPLHF.

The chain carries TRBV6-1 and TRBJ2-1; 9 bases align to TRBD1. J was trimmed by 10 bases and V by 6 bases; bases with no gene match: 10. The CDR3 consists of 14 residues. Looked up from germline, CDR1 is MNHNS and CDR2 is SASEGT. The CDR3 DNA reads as TGTGCCAGCAGCAACAGGGGGCGAGGATTCGAGCAGTTCTTC. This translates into CASSNRGRGFEQFF.

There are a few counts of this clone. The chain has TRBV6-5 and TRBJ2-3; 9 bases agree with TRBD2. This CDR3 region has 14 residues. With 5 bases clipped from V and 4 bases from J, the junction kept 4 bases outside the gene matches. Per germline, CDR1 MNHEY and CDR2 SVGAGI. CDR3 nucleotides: TGTGCCAGCAGTGCCATAGCGGGAGCAGATACGCAGTATTTT. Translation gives CASSAIAGADTQYF.

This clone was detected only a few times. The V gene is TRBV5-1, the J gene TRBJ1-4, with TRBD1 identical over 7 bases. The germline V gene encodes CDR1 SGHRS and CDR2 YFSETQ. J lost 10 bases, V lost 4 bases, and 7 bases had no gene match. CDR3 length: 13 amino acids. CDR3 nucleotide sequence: TGCGCCAGCAGCCCGGGACAGTTCGGAAAACTGTTTTTT. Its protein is CASSPGQFGKLFF.

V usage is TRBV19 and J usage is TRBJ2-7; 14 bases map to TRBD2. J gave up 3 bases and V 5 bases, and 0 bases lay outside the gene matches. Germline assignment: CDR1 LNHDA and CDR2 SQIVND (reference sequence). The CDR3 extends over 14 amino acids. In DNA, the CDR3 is TGTGCCAGTAGTGGGACTAGCGGGAGCTACGAGCAGTACTTC. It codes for CASSGTSGSYEQYF.

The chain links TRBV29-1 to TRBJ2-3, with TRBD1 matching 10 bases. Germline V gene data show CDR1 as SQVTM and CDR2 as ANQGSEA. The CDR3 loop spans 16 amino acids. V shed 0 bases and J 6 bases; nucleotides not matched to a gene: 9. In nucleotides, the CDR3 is TGCAGCGTTGAAGATAGGCGACAGGGGGCAGTGGATACGCAGTATTTT. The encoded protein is CSVEDRRQGAVDTQYF.

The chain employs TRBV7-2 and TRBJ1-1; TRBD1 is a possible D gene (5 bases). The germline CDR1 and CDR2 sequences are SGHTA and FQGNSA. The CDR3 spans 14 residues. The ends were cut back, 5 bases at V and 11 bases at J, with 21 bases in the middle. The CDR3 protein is CASSPRYRGSSAFF. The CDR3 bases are TGTGCCAGCAGCCCCCGTTATAGGGGCTCATCGGCTTTCTTT. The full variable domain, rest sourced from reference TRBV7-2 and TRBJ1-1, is GAGVSQSPSNKVTEKGKDVELRCDPISGHTALYWYRQSLGQGLEFLIYFQGNSAPDKSGLPSDRFSAERTGGSVSTLTIQRTQQEDSAVYLCASSPRYRGSSAFFGQGTRLTVV.